Shown below are 10 T cell receptor beta chains from a single sample sequenced in a study of T-cell reconstitution after alpha-beta-depleted transplantation in children. Unique molecular identifiers were built into the TCRbeta library. TCRdb redid the calling of the PCR reads with MiXCR, one entry per CDR3 protein. The data hold around 110,000 distinct CDR3 sequences, with about a tenth observed a single time. The sequenced sample was PBMCs, obtained before TCRalphabeta/CD19-depleted stem cell transplant. These receptors were taken from a boy between 2 and 15 years old with acute lymphoblastic leukemia, due to receive a stem cell transplant.

This chain connects TRBV20-1 to TRBJ2-1; D might be TRBD1 or TRBD2, each matching 6 bases. Germline loops: CDR1 DFQATT, CDR2 SNEGSKA (reference sequence). This CDR3 contains 13 residues. CDR3 in amino acids: CSSGAARDNEQFF. The CDR3 DNA reads as TGCAGCTCGGGGGCGGCACGGGACAATGAGCAGTTCTTC.

This clonotype was found many times. This sequence joins TRBV5-1 and TRBJ2-1, with D possibly TRBD2 on 7 matching bases. The germline V gene has CDR1 SGHRS and CDR2 YFSETQ. Trimming pared 3 bases from V and 10 bases from J, leaving 20 bases between. This CDR3 has 15 amino acids. The CDR3 DNA reads as TGCGCCAGCAGCTCGAACATAGGGGGGGGCAGGGAGCAGTTCTTC. This sequence encodes CASSSNIGGGREQFF.

This clonotype has more than one count but fewer than ten. This rearrangement joins TRBV2 to TRBJ2-5, with TRBD1 matching 8 bases. The J segment lost 2 bases and the V segment lost 5 bases, leaving 16 bases of the junction unmatched. Looked up from germline, CDR1 is SNHLY and CDR2 is FYNNEI. This CDR3 comprises 18 residues. CDR3 amino acids: CASSSPPGQVILQETQYF. The CDR3 DNA is TGTGCCAGCAGTAGTCCGCCGGGACAGGTTATCCTTCAAGAGACCCAGTACTTC. Full variable domain (rest looked up from reference TRBV2 and TRBJ2-5): EPEVTQTPSHQVTQMGQEVILRCVPISNHLYFYWYRQILGQKVEFLVSFYNNEISEKSEIFDDQFSVERPDGSNFTLKIRSTKLEDSAMYFCASSSPPGQVILQETQYFGPGTRLLVL.

This clonotype occurred a few times. This sequence joins TRBV5-1 and TRBJ2-7; D is ambiguous. The CDR3 sequence is 14 residues long. From germline, CDR1 is SGHRS and CDR2 YFSETQ. Deletions cut 2 bases from V and 0 bases from J, with 9 bases between. Written as DNA, the CDR3 is TGCGCCAGCAGCTTTACGACTGGCTCCTACGAGCAGTACTTC. This sequence encodes CASSFTTGSYEQYF. Using reference TRBV5-1 and TRBJ2-7 for the parts outside the CDR3, the full variable domain is KAGVTQTPRYLIKTRGQQVTLSCSPISGHRSVSWYQQTPGQGLQFLFEYFSETQRNKGNFPGRFSGRQFSNSRSEMNVSTLELGDSALYLCASSFTTGSYEQYFGPGTRLTVT.

This clonotype was detected many times. The rearrangement joins TRBV20-1 to TRBJ2-5; the D is unclear. This CDR3 contains 14 residues. Germline assignment: CDR1 DFQATT and CDR2 SNEGSKA (reference sequence). V gave up 5 bases and J gave up 2 bases, with 15 bases separating them. The CDR3 region is CSAGPPWDQETQYF. In nucleotides, the CDR3 is TGCAGTGCTGGCCCCCCATGGGATCAAGAGACCCAGTACTTC.

This clonotype was counted between two and nine times. As the CDR3 is not closed by the conserved phenylalanine or tryptophan, this likely results from a read error. The CDR3 region has the DNA TGCGCCAGCAGTGACCCACAGGGAAGTGGTGGCTACACCTAC. Its translation: CASSDPQGSGGYTY. The V and J genes are TRBV10-2 and TRBJ1-2; tentative D call: TRBD1 (6 bases). Germline assignment: CDR1 WSHSY and CDR2 SAAADI. V lost 3 bases and J lost 7, with 15 bases in between. The CDR3 has 14 residues.

V gene TRBV10-3 combines with J gene TRBJ2-2; 15 positions agree with TRBD2. Germline V lookup: CDR1 ENHRY, CDR2 SYGVKD. The V segment lost 5 bases and the J segment 5 bases; nucleotides outside the gene matches: 6. This CDR3 has 17 amino acids. CDR3: CAISPRTSGGGTGELFF. The CDR3, as DNA: TGTGCCATCAGTCCCCGGACTAGCGGGGGGGGGACCGGGGAGCTGTTTTTT.

This chain connects TRBV29-1 to TRBJ2-1; the D gene is possibly TRBD2 (6 bases). The CDR3 runs to 18 residues. V dropped 3 bases and J dropped 3 bases, with 24 bases sitting between them. The V gene's germline CDR1 is SQVTM and CDR2 ANQGSEA. The CDR3 bases are TGCAGCGTTGAGGGCGGACTACCCGGACCTGGGAACTACAATGAGCAGTTCTTC. It is translated as CSVEGGLPGPGNYNEQFF.

A few counts support this clonotype. The chain is built from TRBV11-2 and TRBJ2-5; D ambiguous. There are 15 residues in the CDR3. The germline V gene has CDR1 SGHAT and CDR2 FQNNGV. V lost 0 bases and J 0 bases, leaving 8 bases between the germline ends. The CDR3 DNA reads as TGTGCCAGCAGCTTAGATACTGCGGACCAAGAGACCCAGTACTTC. Translated, it gives CASSLDTADQETQYF.

This clonotype has a count of ten or more. The chain links TRBV5-6 to TRBJ2-3; no clear D gene. The germline V gene encodes CDR1 SGHDT and CDR2 YYEEEE. The CDR3 loop spans 13 amino acids. V lost 4 bases and J lost 6, with 12 bases in between. CDR3 nucleotide sequence: TGTGCCAGCAGCCGAAGGGATTCGGATACGCAGTATTTT. It is translated as CASSRRDSDTQYF.